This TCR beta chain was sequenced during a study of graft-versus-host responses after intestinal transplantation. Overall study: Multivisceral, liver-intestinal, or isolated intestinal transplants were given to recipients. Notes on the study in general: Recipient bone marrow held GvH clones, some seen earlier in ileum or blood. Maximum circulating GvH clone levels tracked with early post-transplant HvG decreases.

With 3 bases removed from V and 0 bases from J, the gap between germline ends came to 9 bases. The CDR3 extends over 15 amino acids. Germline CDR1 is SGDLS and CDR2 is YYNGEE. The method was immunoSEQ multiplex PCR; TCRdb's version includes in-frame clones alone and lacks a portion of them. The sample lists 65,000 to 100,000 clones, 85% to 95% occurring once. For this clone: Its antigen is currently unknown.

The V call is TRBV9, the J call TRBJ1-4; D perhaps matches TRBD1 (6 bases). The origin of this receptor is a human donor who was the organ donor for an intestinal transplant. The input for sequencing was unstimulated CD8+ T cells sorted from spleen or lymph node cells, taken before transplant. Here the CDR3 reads CASSGGTSTNEKLFF. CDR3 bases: TGTGCCAGCAGCGGAGGGACATCAACTAATGAAAAACTGTTTTTT. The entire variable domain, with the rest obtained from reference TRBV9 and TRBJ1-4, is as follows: DSGVTQTPKHLITATGQRVTLRCSPRSGDLSVYWYQQSLDQGLQFLIQYYNGEERAKGNILERFSAQQFPDLHSELNLSSLELGDSALYFCASSGGTSTNEKLFFGSGTQLSVL.